The present entry profiles one TCR beta chain with its context. TCRdb keeps only in-frame clones here, not all; method: immunoSEQ multiplex PCR. The sample contains around 1.1 million clones, 78% of which appear only once. The data derive from a study of shared clonotypes between healthy human individuals. Turning to the study itself: Each donor had three CD4 naive, three CD4 memory, two CD8 naive and one CD8 memory plate.

V was cut by 3 bases and J by 5 bases, with 13 bases left in between. Germline assignment: CDR1 SGDLS and CDR2 YYNGEE. CDR3 size: 14 residues. The clonotype comes from a man aged 18 to 29 in good health. Some clones in this sample may be carry-over from other donors' samples. Sequenced material: memory CD4+ T cells from PBMCs. Subset described: CD45RA-negative fraction. V gene TRBV9 combines with J gene TRBJ2-3; weak D call: TRBD1 (5 bases). CDR3 protein: CASSDTTQGDTQYF. The DNA of the CDR3 is TGTGCCAGCAGCGACACTACCCAGGGAGATACGCAGTATTTT.